This TCR beta chain stems from a study of T-cell reconstitution after alpha-beta-depleted transplantation in children. During its preparation, the TCRbeta library received unique molecular identifiers. TCRdb reanalysed the PCR reads using MiXCR and keeps one entry per CDR3 protein. The sample yields some 280,000 distinct CDR3 sequences, approximately 9.6% seen once. CDR1 is SGHVS, CDR2 FQNEAQ, per germline. The CDR3 consists of 16 residues. V was trimmed by 2 bases and J by 4 bases, leaving 15 bases between them. This clonotype occurred a few times. The chain recombines TRBV7-8 with TRBJ1-5, with no clear D. The sequencing used PBMCs from the stem cell graft donor, collected from the stem cell graft. The clonotype comes from a human donor who donated a stem cell graft to a child with SCID. The CDR3 coding sequence is TGTGCCAGCAGCTTATATTGGTCAGTTAGTAATCAGCCCCAGCATTTT. It is translated as CASSLYWSVSNQPQHF. Based on the CDR3 plus reference TRBV7-8 and TRBJ1-5, the full variable domain is GAGVSQSPRYKVAKRGQDVALRCDPISGHVSLFWYQQALGQGPEFLTYFQNEAQLDKSGLPSDRFFAERPEGSVSTLKIQRTQQEDSAVYLCASSLYWSVSNQPQHFGDGTRLSIL.